Below, 7 T cell receptor beta chains from the same sample are listed, as sequenced in a study of blood T cell repertoires in COVID-19. Using immunoSEQ multiplex PCR, the repertoire was profiled, and TCRdb retains in-frame clones only, with some absent. The sample includes fewer than 80,000 clones, under 95% of them seen just once. The sequenced sample was peripheral blood. The receptor source for this set is a woman aged 80 or over with active or convalescent COVID-19.

The V and J genes are TRBV11-1 and TRBJ1-1, with 7 bases lining up with TRBD1. Germline V gene lookup returns CDR1 SGHAT and CDR2 FQDESV (reference sequence). V lost 5 bases to trimming and J lost 7 bases; unmatched junction nucleotides: 10. This CDR3 spans 14 amino acids. The CDR3 protein is CASSPGQWSFEAFF. In DNA, the CDR3 is TGTGCCAGCAGCCCGGGACAGTGGTCCTTTGAAGCTTTCTTT.

To note about this clone: Different DNA sequences within this sample yield the same CDR3. J is TRBJ2-4 and V is TRBV4-1; D might be TRBD2 (5 bases). Trimming removed 1 base at V and 9 bases at J, with 16 bases between. Germline V gene sequence: CDR1 MGHRA, CDR2 YSYEKL. The CDR3 is made up of 15 amino acids. The CDR3 region is CASSQVFRGGGIQYF. CDR3 in DNA: TGCGCCAGCAGCCAAGTTTTCCGTGGAGGCGGCATTCAGTACTTC.

The J gene is TRBJ2-1, the V gene TRBV7-3; TRBD2 matches 8 bases. J gave up 0 bases and V 9 bases, and 7 bases lay outside the gene matches. The CDR3 consists of 15 residues. Germline CDR1 and CDR2: SGHTA and FQGTGA. The CDR3 DNA reads as TGTGCCAGGTGGAGCGGGGGAGGCTCCTACAATGAGCAGTTCTTC. Translated, it gives CARWSGGGSYNEQFF.

This clone was seen a handful of times. The V call is TRBV9, the J call TRBJ1-1; no reliable D call. CDR3 length: 15 amino acids. V lost 0 bases, J lost 2 bases, and 11 bases lay in between. Germline loops: CDR1 SGDLS, CDR2 YYNGEE. The CDR3 reads CASSVASGGNTEAFF. The DNA for the CDR3 is TGTGCCAGCAGCGTAGCCTCCGGCGGTAACACTGAAGCTTTCTTT.

The J gene is TRBJ1-5, the V gene TRBV5-1, with D hard to call. The V gene's germline CDR1 is SGHRS and CDR2 YFSETQ. This CDR3 has 16 amino acids. Trimming cost V 1 base and J 3 bases, with 14 bases left between them. CDR3 coding DNA: TGCGCCAGCAGCTTGTGGCCAGACTTATTCAATCAGCCCCAGCATTTT. Protein: CASSLWPDLFNQPQHF.

V usage is TRBV27 and J usage is TRBJ2-7; 8 bases align to TRBD1. Trimming took 6 bases from V and 3 from J; bases not matched to a gene: 13. The CDR3 is 16 amino acids. Germline lookup yields CDR1 MNHEY and CDR2 SMNVEV (reference sequence). CDR3 DNA: TGTGCCAGCAGATCTTTTTACCAAACAGGGGGCTACGAGCAGTACTTC. As protein: CASRSFYQTGGYEQYF.

The chain joins TRBV5-1 to TRBJ1-1, with 8 positions matching TRBD1. Losses at the gene ends were 7 bases for V and 5 bases for J; bases not matched to a gene: 10. The length of the CDR3 is 14 residues. In germline, CDR1 is SGHRS, CDR2 YFSETQ. This chain's CDR3 is CASGRTGQGTEAFF. CDR3 nucleotides: TGCGCCAGCGGTAGGACAGGGCAGGGGACTGAAGCTTTCTTT. Looking up the rest from reference TRBV5-1 and TRBJ1-1 gives the full variable domain: KAGVTQTPRYLIKTRGQQVTLSCSPISGHRSVSWYQQTPGQGLQFLFEYFSETQRNKGNFPGRFSGRQFSNSRSEMNVSTLELGDSALYLCASGRTGQGTEAFFGQGTRLTVV.